Following are 31 T cell receptor beta chains from one sample sequenced in a study of blood T cells in healthy people across ages. It was with a sample-barcoded 5' primer and a J-beta primer mix that a second PCR of roughly 6 to 12 cycles was run. From the 5' RACE reads, TCRdb called clonotypes with MiXCR, one entry per CDR3 protein. The data show 1.5 million to 2 million distinct CDR3 sequences, with 28% seen just once and more than 6% held by the top ten. Sample: blood. All receptors derive from a young woman in good health.

Points on this clonotype: A much larger clone differs from this one at a single base, so this may be a read error. In DNA form, the CDR3 reads TGCAGCGCTGCCCGGGGGAACTATGACTACACCTTC. This codes for CSAARGNYDYTF. This sequence joins TRBV29-1 and TRBJ1-2, with TRBD1 as a possible D gene (5 bases). Per germline, CDR1 SQVTM and CDR2 ANQGSEA. The CDR3 spans 12 residues.

There are many counts of this clonotype. For the CDR3, the DNA is TGTGCCAGCAGCTTAGTTCAGGGGGAGAGCTCCTACGAGCAGTACTTC. This encodes CASSLVQGESSYEQYF. This chain joins TRBV7-2 and TRBJ2-7, with TRBD1 matching 7 bases. Trimming at V came to 1 base and at J to 0 bases, leaving 6 bases not matched to a gene. CDR1 and CDR2 from the germline V gene are SGHTA and FQGNSA. CDR3 length equals 16 residues.

This clonotype came up a few times. The CDR3 DNA follows: TGTGCCAGCAGCCCCCGTGGAGCGAGCTCCTACAATGAGCAGTTCTTC. Amino acid sequence: CASSPRGASSYNEQFF. The V and J genes are TRBV7-2 and TRBJ2-1; D is unclear. Trimming left V 5 bases short and J 0 bases short, with 14 bases between. Germline CDR1 is SGHTA and CDR2 is FQGNSA. The CDR3 runs to 16 residues.

The chain combines TRBV4-2 with TRBJ2-7, with 11 bases matching TRBD1. The CDR3 contains 15 residues. The ends lost 4 bases at V and 7 bases at J; junction bases unmatched: 9. Germline loops: CDR1 LGHNA, CDR2 YNFKEQ. CDR3 protein: CASSPGRTGGEEQYF. The DNA of the CDR3 is TGTGCCAGCAGCCCGGGCCGGACAGGGGGCGAGGAGCAGTACTTC.

A note on this clonotype: An end of the junction does not agree with germline; a read error may underlie this. This sequence joins TRBV7-2 and TRBJ2-5; 7 bases line up with TRBD2. The germline gives CDR1 SGHTA, CDR2 FQGNSA. The CDR3 is made up of 13 amino acids. The CDR3 protein is CAGSLGGMETQYF. The CDR3 DNA sequence: TGTGCCGGCAGCCTCGGGGGGATGGAGACCCAGTACTTC.

In this sample, this clonotype turned up a few times. The gene calls are TRBV5-1 and TRBJ2-3, with 11 bases fitting TRBD2. V lost 4 bases and J lost 5; bases outside the gene matches: 6. CDR3 size: 15 residues. Germline lookup yields CDR1 SGHRS and CDR2 YFSETQ. The CDR3 sequence is CASSPLAGVGDTQYF. CDR3 nucleotides: TGCGCCAGCAGCCCACTAGCGGGGGTAGGAGATACGCAGTATTTT.

The chain is built from TRBV7-2 and TRBJ2-4; no reliable D call. The germline gives CDR1 SGHTA, CDR2 FQGNSA. The V end lost 5 bases, the J end lost 9 bases, and 11 bases lay between the germline ends. CDR3 length equals 12 residues. CDR3 protein: CASSQDVGIQYF. CDR3 in DNA: TGTGCCAGCAGCCAAGATGTTGGCATTCAGTACTTC. The complete variable domain, with remaining parts taken from reference TRBV7-2 and TRBJ2-4, reads GAGVSQSPSNKVTEKGKDVELRCDPISGHTALYWYRQSLGQGLEFLIYFQGNSAPDKSGLPSDRFSAERTGGSVSTLTIQRTQQEDSAVYLCASSQDVGIQYFGAGTRLSVL.

This clonotype was detected ten times or more. This chain links TRBV12-3 or TRBV12-4 with TRBJ2-7; tentatively, D is TRBD1 or TRBD2 (5 bases each). Trimming cost V 1 base and J 6 bases, with 13 bases left between them. The CDR3 is 14 residues long. The chain's CDR3 is CASSLVVAGSEQYF. In DNA, the CDR3 is TGTGCCAGCAGTTTAGTGGTGGCAGGGAGCGAGCAGTACTTC.

This clonotype has a count of ten or more. The chain joins TRBV5-6 to TRBJ2-1; D possibly corresponds to TRBD1 (6 bases). Per the germline V gene, CDR1 is SGHDT and CDR2 is YYEEEE. V dropped 0 bases and J dropped 10 bases, with 8 bases sitting between them. The CDR3 totals 12 residues. CDR3 in amino acids: CASSLVGTEQFF. DNA of the CDR3: TGTGCCAGCAGCTTGGTTGGGACAGAGCAGTTCTTC.

In this sample, this clonotype turned up a few times. The chain combines TRBV7-2 with TRBJ1-4; D is perhaps TRBD1 (5 bases). CDR1 is SGHTA, CDR2 FQGNSA, per germline. Trimming cost V 5 bases and J 4 bases, with 14 bases left between them. The CDR3 runs to 15 residues. The DNA of the CDR3 is TGTGCCAGCAGCCAAGACAGTTCTGGTAATGAAAAACTGTTTTTT. This gives the protein CASSQDSSGNEKLFF.

The chain joins TRBV2 to TRBJ2-7; 12 nucleotides line up with TRBD2. Trimming removed 4 bases from V and 4 bases from J; junction bases left unmatched: 11. From germline, CDR1 is SNHLY and CDR2 FYNNEI. This CDR3 is 17 amino acids long. CDR3 residues: CASSAWLAGGPGYEQYF. In nucleotides, the CDR3 is TGTGCCAGCAGTGCTTGGCTAGCGGGAGGGCCGGGGTACGAGCAGTACTTC.

The chain is built from TRBV7-2 and TRBJ1-3; no definite D call. Germline CDR1 is SGHTA and CDR2 is FQGNSA. The CDR3 loop spans 16 amino acids. V lost 5 bases to trimming and J lost 0 bases, with 14 bases between them. This chain's CDR3 is CASSMDGGSSGNTIYF. CDR3 in DNA: TGTGCCAGCAGCATGGACGGAGGATCCTCTGGAAACACCATATATTTT.

This clonotype has at least ten counts. This chain connects TRBV28 to TRBJ2-7; no clear D. Germline loops: CDR1 MDHEN, CDR2 SYDVKM. The CDR3 totals 13 residues. Deletions cut 4 bases from V and 5 bases from J, with 12 bases between. The CDR3 loop is CASSYPASDEQYF. The CDR3 bases are TGTGCCAGCAGTTACCCTGCCAGCGACGAGCAGTACTTC.

This clonotype was seen only a few times. The chain links TRBV7-9 to TRBJ2-1; either TRBD1 or TRBD2 may fit D (5 bases each). With 3 bases removed from V and 2 bases from J, the gap between germline ends came to 11 bases. Germline CDR1 is SEHNR and CDR2 is FQNEAQ (reference sequence). The CDR3 spans 15 residues. DNA for the CDR3: TGTGCCAGCAGCTTCACTAGGGACCCCTACAATGAGCAGTTCTTC. This codes for CASSFTRDPYNEQFF.

This clonotype was seen many times. V and J are TRBV7-9 and TRBJ2-7, with D tentatively TRBD1 (6 bases). Germline V gene data show CDR1 as SEHNR and CDR2 as FQNEAQ (reference sequence). This CDR3 comprises 13 residues. Trimming stripped 4 bases from V and 3 bases from J, with 10 bases between. The CDR3 protein is CASSSQQGYEQYF. The CDR3 DNA reads TGTGCCAGCAGCTCCCAACAGGGCTACGAGCAGTACTTC.

The gene calls are TRBV6-5 and TRBJ1-2, with D possibly being TRBD1 (6 bases). The germline V gene encodes CDR1 MNHEY and CDR2 SVGAGI. The length of the CDR3 is 14 residues. The V end lost 6 bases, the J end lost 2 bases, and 13 bases lay between the germline ends. Here the CDR3 reads CASSYDRSNYGYTF. CDR3 DNA: TGTGCCAGCAGCTACGACAGGTCCAACTATGGCTACACCTTC.

This clonotype was found many times. This chain connects TRBV20-1 to TRBJ2-1; 8 bases map to TRBD2. The J segment lost 2 bases and the V segment lost 3 bases, leaving 12 bases of the junction unmatched. CDR3 length equals 17 residues. Germline V gene sequence: CDR1 DFQATT, CDR2 SNEGSKA (reference sequence). CDR3 sequence reads: CSARLPGLGDTYNEQFF. The CDR3 DNA reads TGCAGTGCTAGGCTTCCGGGACTAGGAGACACCTACAATGAGCAGTTCTTC.

This clonotype came up many times. The J gene is TRBJ2-5, the V gene TRBV12-3 or TRBV12-4; the D gene could be TRBD1 or TRBD2 (6 bases each). The CDR3 covers 14 residues. Deletions cut 2 bases from V and 5 bases from J, with 12 bases between. The CDR3 DNA reads as TGTGCCAGCAGTTTACTCCAGGGGAGGGAGACCCAGTACTTC. Translation gives CASSLLQGRETQYF.

The chain carries TRBV20-1 and TRBJ2-1; D remains ambiguous. The CDR3 spans 12 residues. Deletions cut 5 bases from V and 8 bases from J, with 13 bases between. Looked up from germline, CDR1 is DFQATT and CDR2 is SNEGSKA (reference sequence). The CDR3 region has the DNA TGCAGTGCTGAACCCCAGGTTCATGAGCAGTTCTTC. This codes for CSAEPQVHEQFF.

The V gene is TRBV28, the J gene TRBJ2-7; 9 bases agree with TRBD1. With V trimmed by 7 bases and J by 5 bases, 9 bases remained unmatched. CDR1 and CDR2 from the germline V gene are MDHEN and SYDVKM. The CDR3 totals 14 residues. The CDR3 spells CASIEGTGSHEQYF. Written as DNA, the CDR3 is TGTGCCAGCATCGAGGGGACAGGGTCCCACGAGCAGTACTTC.

The chain employs TRBV6-6 and TRBJ1-5; 7 bases are a match to TRBD1. CDR1 is MNHNY, CDR2 SVGAGI, per germline (reference sequence). J lost 4 bases, V lost 7 bases, and 7 bases had no gene match. This CDR3 spans 14 amino acids. Here the CDR3 DNA reads TGTGCCAGCATAGGACAGGAAAGGAATCAGCCCCAGCATTTT. Translation gives CASIGQERNQPQHF.

A remark on this clonotype: This sequence may be a read error, since a much larger clone differs from it by one base. The missing conserved phenylalanine or tryptophan at the end of this CDR3 makes a read error likely. The CDR3, as DNA: TGCAGCGTTGAACCGCGGGGATCGGAAGATACGCAGTATTGT. This sequence encodes CSVEPRGSEDTQYC. J is TRBJ2-3 and V is TRBV29-1; a weak D match, TRBD2 (6 bases). Per germline, CDR1 SQVTM and CDR2 ANQGSEA. V shed 2 bases and J shed 5 bases, with 14 bases lying between them. The CDR3 is 14 residues long.

V gene TRBV5-1 combines with J gene TRBJ2-4; 10 bases are a match to TRBD1. The CDR3 contains 17 residues. The V segment lost 3 bases and the J segment 8 bases; nucleotides outside the gene matches: 14. The germline CDR1 and CDR2 sequences are SGHRS and YFSETQ. The CDR3 DNA is TGCGCCAGCAGCTCCCAACCGCCCACTGGGACAGGGGACATTCAGTACTTC. Encoded protein: CASSSQPPTGTGDIQYF. The complete variable domain, with remaining parts taken from reference TRBV5-1 and TRBJ2-4, reads KAGVTQTPRYLIKTRGQQVTLSCSPISGHRSVSWYQQTPGQGLQFLFEYFSETQRNKGNFPGRFSGRQFSNSRSEMNVSTLELGDSALYLCASSSQPPTGTGDIQYFGAGTRLSVL.

The chain couples TRBV30 to TRBJ2-5; D might be TRBD2 (5 bases). The CDR3 covers 11 residues. Per germline, CDR1 GTSNPN and CDR2 SVGIG (reference sequence). Between the trimmed V and J ends, which lost 5 bases and 5 bases, there was a span of 9 bases. The chain's CDR3 is CAWELVETQYF. Here the CDR3 DNA reads TGTGCCTGGGAACTAGTTGAGACCCAGTACTTC.

This chain connects TRBV12-3 or TRBV12-4 to TRBJ1-1, with TRBD1 as a possible D gene (6 bases). The ends were cut back, 10 bases at V and 3 bases at J, with 15 bases in the middle. The CDR3 is made up of 13 amino acids. CDR3 nucleotides: TGTGCCACCAGGGGAACCATGGACACTGAAGCTTTCTTT. This translates into CATRGTMDTEAFF.

The CDR3, as DNA: TGTGCCAGCAGTTACTCGATCGTTGCGGGAGCTGTAGAGACCCAGTACTTC. It is translated as CASSYSIVAGAVETQYF. The chain uses TRBV6-6 and TRBJ2-5; 7 bases line up with TRBD2. The ends lost 0 bases at V and 4 bases at J; junction bases unmatched: 11. This CDR3 contains 17 residues. Germline CDR1 is MNHNY and CDR2 is SVGAGI (reference sequence).

Ten or more counts support this clonotype. The V gene is TRBV10-1, the J gene TRBJ2-7; D is perhaps TRBD2 (5 bases). Germline-derived CDR1 and CDR2 are WNHNN and SYGVQD (reference sequence). The CDR3 has 12 amino acids. With 6 bases removed from V and 5 bases from J, the gap between germline ends came to 11 bases. The CDR3 DNA reads TGCGCCAGCAGCGTCGCCGGGGACGAGCAGTACTTC. Translation gives CASSVAGDEQYF.

V usage is TRBV7-2 and J usage is TRBJ1-1; D is perhaps TRBD1 (5 bases). The CDR3 is 16 amino acids. CDR1 and CDR2 (germline): SGHTA, FQGNSA. Trimming removed 1 base at V and 1 base at J, with 13 bases between. In nucleotides, the CDR3 is TGTGCCAGCAGCTTAGTCGGGGGGTTTAAGAACACTGAAGCTTTCTTT. It encodes CASSLVGGFKNTEAFF.

This clonotype was counted at least ten times. The chain recombines TRBV6-6 with TRBJ2-7; 14 nucleotides align to TRBD2. Germline V gives CDR1 MNHNY, CDR2 SVGAGI (reference sequence). Germline trimming cut 5 bases from V and 0 bases from J; bases unmatched to any gene: 6. The CDR3 consists of 17 residues. The CDR3 here is CASSQGLAGALSYEQYF. DNA of the CDR3: TGTGCCAGCAGTCAGGGACTAGCGGGAGCGCTCTCCTACGAGCAGTACTTC.

The rearrangement links TRBV7-3 to TRBJ2-5; TRBD2 might be the D (5 bases). CDR3 length: 15 amino acids. The germline V gene has CDR1 SGHTA and CDR2 FQGTGA. V lost 2 bases and J 0 bases, leaving 10 bases between the germline ends. CDR3 protein: CASSLGRAYQETQYF. CDR3 sequence (DNA): TGTGCCAGCAGCTTAGGGCGGGCGTACCAAGAGACCCAGTACTTC.

Only a few counts were recorded for this clonotype. The chain links TRBV5-1 to TRBJ2-7; 10 bases align to TRBD2. The J segment lost 5 bases and the V segment lost 0 bases, leaving 11 bases of the junction unmatched. CDR1 is SGHRS, CDR2 YFSETQ, per germline. CDR3 length: 17 residues. The CDR3 loop is CASSLASSGGAGNEQYF. The CDR3 DNA sequence: TGCGCCAGCAGCTTGGCCTCTAGCGGGGGCGCCGGGAACGAGCAGTACTTC.